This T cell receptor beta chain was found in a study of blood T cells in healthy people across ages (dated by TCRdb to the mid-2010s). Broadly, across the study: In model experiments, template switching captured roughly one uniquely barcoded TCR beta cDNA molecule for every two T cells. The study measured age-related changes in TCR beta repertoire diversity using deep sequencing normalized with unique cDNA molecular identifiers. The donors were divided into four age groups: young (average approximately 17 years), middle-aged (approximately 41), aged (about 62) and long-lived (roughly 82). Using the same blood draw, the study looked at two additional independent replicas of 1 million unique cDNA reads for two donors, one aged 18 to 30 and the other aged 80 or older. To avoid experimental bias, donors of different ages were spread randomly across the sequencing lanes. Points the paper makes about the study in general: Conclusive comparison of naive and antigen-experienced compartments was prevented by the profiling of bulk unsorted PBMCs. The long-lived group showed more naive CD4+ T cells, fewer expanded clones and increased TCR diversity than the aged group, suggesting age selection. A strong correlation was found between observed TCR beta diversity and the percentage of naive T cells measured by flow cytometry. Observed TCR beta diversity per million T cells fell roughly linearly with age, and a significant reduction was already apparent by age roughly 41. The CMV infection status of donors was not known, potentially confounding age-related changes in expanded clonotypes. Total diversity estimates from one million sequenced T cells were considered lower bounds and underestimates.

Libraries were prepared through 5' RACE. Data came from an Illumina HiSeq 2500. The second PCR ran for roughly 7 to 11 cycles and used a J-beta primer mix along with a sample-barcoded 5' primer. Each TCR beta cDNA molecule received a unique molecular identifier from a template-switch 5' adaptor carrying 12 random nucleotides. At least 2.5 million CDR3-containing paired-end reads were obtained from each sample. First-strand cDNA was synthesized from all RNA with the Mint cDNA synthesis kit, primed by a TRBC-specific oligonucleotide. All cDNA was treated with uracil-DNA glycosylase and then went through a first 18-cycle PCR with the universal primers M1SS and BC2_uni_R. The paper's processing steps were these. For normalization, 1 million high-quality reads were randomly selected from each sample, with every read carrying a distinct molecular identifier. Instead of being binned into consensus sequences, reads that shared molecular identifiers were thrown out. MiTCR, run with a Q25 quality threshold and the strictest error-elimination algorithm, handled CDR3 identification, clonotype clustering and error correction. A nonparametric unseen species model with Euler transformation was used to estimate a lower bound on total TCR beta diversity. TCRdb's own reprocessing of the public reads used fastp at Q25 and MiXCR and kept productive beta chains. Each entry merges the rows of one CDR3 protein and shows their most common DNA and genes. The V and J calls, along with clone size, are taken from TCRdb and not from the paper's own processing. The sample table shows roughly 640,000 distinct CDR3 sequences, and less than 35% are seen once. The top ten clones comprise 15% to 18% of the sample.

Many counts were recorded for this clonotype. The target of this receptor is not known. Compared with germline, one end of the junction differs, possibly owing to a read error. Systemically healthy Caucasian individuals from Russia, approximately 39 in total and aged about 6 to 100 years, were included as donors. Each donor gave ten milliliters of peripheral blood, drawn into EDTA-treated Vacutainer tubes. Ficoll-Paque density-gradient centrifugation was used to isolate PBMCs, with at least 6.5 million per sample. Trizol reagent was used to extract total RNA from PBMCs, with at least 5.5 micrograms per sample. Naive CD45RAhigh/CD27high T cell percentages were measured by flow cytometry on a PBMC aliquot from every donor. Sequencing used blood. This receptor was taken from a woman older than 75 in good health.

The DNA sequence is given as TGTGCCAGCAGCTTAGCGGCAGGGCTGAACACTGAAGCTTTCTTT. It translates to CASSLAAGLNTEAFF. The chain links TRBV5-1 with TRBJ1-1; the best D guess is TRBD1, with 5 bases matching. The CDR3 measures 15 amino acids from cysteine to phenylalanine. Here the CDR3 DNA is all that survives: 45 bases in frame from base 1. CDR1 and CDR2 (SGHRS, YFSETQ) derive from the germline V gene.